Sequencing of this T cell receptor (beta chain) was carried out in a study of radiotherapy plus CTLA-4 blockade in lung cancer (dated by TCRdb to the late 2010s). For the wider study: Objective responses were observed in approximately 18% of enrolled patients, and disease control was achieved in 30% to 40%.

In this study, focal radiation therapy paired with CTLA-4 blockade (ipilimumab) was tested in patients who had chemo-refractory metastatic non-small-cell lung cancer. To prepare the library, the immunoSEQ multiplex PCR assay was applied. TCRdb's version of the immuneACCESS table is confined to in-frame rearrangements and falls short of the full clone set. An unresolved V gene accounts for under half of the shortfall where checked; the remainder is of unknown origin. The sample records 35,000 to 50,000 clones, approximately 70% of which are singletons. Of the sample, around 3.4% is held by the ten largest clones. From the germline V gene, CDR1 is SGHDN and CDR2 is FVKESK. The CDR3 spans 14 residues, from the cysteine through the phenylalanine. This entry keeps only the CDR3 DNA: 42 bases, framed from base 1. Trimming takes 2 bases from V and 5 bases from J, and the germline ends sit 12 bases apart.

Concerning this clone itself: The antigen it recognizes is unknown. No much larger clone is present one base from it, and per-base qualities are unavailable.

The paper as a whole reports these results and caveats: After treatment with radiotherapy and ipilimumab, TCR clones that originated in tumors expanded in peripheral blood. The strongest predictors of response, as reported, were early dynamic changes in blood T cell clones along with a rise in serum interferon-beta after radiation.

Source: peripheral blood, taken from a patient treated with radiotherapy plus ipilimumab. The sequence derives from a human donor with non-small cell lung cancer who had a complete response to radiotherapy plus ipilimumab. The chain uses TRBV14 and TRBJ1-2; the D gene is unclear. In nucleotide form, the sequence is TGTGCCAGCAGCCAACTAGGCACGCGGTATGGCTACACCTTC. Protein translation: CASSQLGTRYGYTF.